This T cell receptor (beta chain) derives from a study of shared T cell receptors in the human thymus. Using immunoSEQ multiplex PCR, the repertoire was profiled, and TCRdb retains in-frame clones only, with some absent. Among more than 550,000 clones listed, approximately 83% were seen once. This same sample was also part of a study on human thymus T cells. That source adds: Thymus pieces cut out during corrective heart surgery were the tissue that was used. What appeared biased in thymic and blood repertoires was the usage of V and J genes.

The TCR comes from a girl in the first two years of life with a congenital heart defect. The sequenced sample consisted of thymocytes.

CDR3 region: CASSSDSRPRGMNTEAFF. CDR3 coding DNA: TGTGCCAGCAGCTCAGACTCACGACCCAGGGGGATGAACACTGAAGCTTTCTTT. This chain uses TRBV7-8 with TRBJ1-1; 7 bases are a match to TRBD1. Germline CDR1 and CDR2: SGHVS and FQNEAQ. J lost 0 bases, V lost 4 bases, and 14 bases had no gene match. The CDR3 sequence is 18 residues long.